The 11 T cell receptor beta chains below all came from one sample that was sequenced in a study of T cell repertoires in cytomegalovirus infection. TCRdb independently ran MiXCR on the reads; one entry per CDR3 protein. The repertoire holds 200,000 to 250,000 distinct CDR3 sequences, with roughly 22% as singletons. Sequenced material: CD8+ T cells from PBMCs. Source of these receptors: a human donor in good health (CMV status not recorded). Some clones in this sample may be carry-over from other donors' samples.

This sequence joins TRBV6-5 and TRBJ2-5; D is perhaps TRBD2 (6 bases). Trimming stripped 4 bases from V and 2 bases from J, with 14 bases between. The germline V gene encodes CDR1 MNHEY and CDR2 SVGAGI. The CDR3 loop spans 15 amino acids. The CDR3 spells CASSSDGGLQETQYF. For the CDR3, the DNA is TGTGCCAGCAGTTCGGACGGGGGTCTTCAAGAGACCCAGTACTTC.

This clonotype was picked up one time. This chain connects TRBV20-1 to TRBJ2-3; D is unresolved. Germline CDR1 reads DFQATT; CDR2 reads SNEGSKA (reference sequence). This CDR3 is built from 12 residues. Trimming shortened V by 5 bases and J by 5 bases, and 11 bases separated the two germline ends. This chain's CDR3 is CSAVLVGDTQYF. Written as DNA, the CDR3 is TGCAGTGCTGTCCTCGTGGGAGATACGCAGTATTTT.

This clonotype was seen a few times. The chain uses TRBV5-1 and TRBJ2-7; 7 bases match TRBD2. There are 14 residues in the CDR3. Germline V gene sequence: CDR1 SGHRS, CDR2 YFSETQ. Trimming at V came to 0 bases and at J to 3 bases, leaving 3 bases not matched to a gene. This chain's CDR3 is CASSLDGTNYEQYF. Written as DNA, the CDR3 is TGCGCCAGCAGCTTGGATGGGACTAACTACGAGCAGTACTTC.

This chain uses TRBV12-3 or TRBV12-4 with TRBJ1-5; TRBD1 agrees at 7 bases. This CDR3 contains 17 residues. V lost 4 bases, J lost 2 bases, and 11 bases stayed unmatched. CDR3: CASSSGQVSDGNQPQHF. In DNA form, the CDR3 reads TGTGCCAGCAGTTCCGGACAGGTTAGTGATGGCAATCAGCCCCAGCATTTT.

This clonotype occurred a few times. This chain uses TRBV19 with TRBJ2-1, with D perhaps TRBD2 (5 bases). V lost 4 bases, J lost 2 bases, and 15 bases lay in between. Germline-derived CDR1 and CDR2 are LNHDA and SQIVND (reference sequence). The CDR3 contains 16 residues. The CDR3 here is CASSTFGIGTYNEQFF. The CDR3 DNA sequence: TGTGCCAGTAGTACCTTCGGGATCGGGACCTACAATGAGCAGTTCTTC. Full variable domain (missing parts from reference TRBV19 and TRBJ2-1): DGGITQSPKYLFRKEGQNVTLSCEQNLNHDAMYWYRQDPGQGLRLIYYSQIVNDFQKGDIAEGYSVSREKKESFPLTVTSAQKNPTAFYLCASSTFGIGTYNEQFFGPGTRLTVL.

This clonotype was recorded at least ten times. The chain carries TRBV12-3 or TRBV12-4 and TRBJ1-1; D gene ambiguous. Between the trimmed V and J ends, which lost 7 bases and 0 bases, there was a span of 15 bases. CDR3 size: 15 residues. CDR3 sequence reads: CASTYPQIMNTEAFF. Written as DNA, the CDR3 is TGTGCCAGCACCTACCCACAAATTATGAACACTGAAGCTTTCTTT.

V gene TRBV6-2 or TRBV6-3 combines with J gene TRBJ2-7; D is perhaps TRBD1 (5 bases). Per germline, CDR1 MNHEY and CDR2 SVGEGT. V lost 1 base and J lost 5, with 9 bases in between. The CDR3 is 13 amino acids. This chain's CDR3 is CASSYFRVNEQYF. The CDR3 bases are TGTGCCAGCAGTTACTTCAGGGTCAACGAGCAGTACTTC.

This clonotype turned up a few times. This chain connects TRBV2 to TRBJ1-1; D perhaps matches TRBD1 (5 bases). This CDR3 has 13 residues. Germline V CDR1 and CDR2: SNHLY, FYNNEI. V was clipped by 11 bases and J by 6 bases, with 19 bases between them. CDR3 in amino acids: CAVTTSGDPEAFF. The CDR3 region has the DNA TGTGCCGTCACTACGTCTGGGGACCCTGAAGCTTTCTTT.

This chain joins TRBV6-1 and TRBJ1-1; D unclear. The CDR3 consists of 13 residues. V was trimmed by 1 base and J by 4 bases, leaving 7 bases between them. The germline V gene has CDR1 MNHNS and CDR2 SASEGT. Written as DNA, the CDR3 is TGTGCCAGCAGTGAAGGCAGATCCACTGAAGCTTTCTTT. Amino acids: CASSEGRSTEAFF.

The chain carries TRBV7-4 and TRBJ2-2; unclear D gene. Germline V gives CDR1 SGHVT, CDR2 SQSDAQ. CDR3 length: 12 residues. V lost 9 bases and J lost 5, with 10 bases in between. The CDR3 loop is CASLNPTGELFF. The CDR3 DNA follows: TGTGCCAGTTTAAATCCGACCGGGGAGCTGTTTTTT.

There are many counts of this clonotype. The chain is built from TRBV6-1 and TRBJ2-3, with 8 bases lining up with TRBD1. The CDR3 runs 13 residues. Trimming at V came to 6 bases and at J to 4 bases, leaving 3 bases not matched to a gene. Germline V gene sequence: CDR1 MNHNS, CDR2 SASEGT. The CDR3 bases are TGTGCCAGCAGCGGACAGGGAGCAGATACGCAGTATTTT. It codes for CASSGQGADTQYF.